The 27 T cell receptor beta chains reported below all come from one sample, sequenced in a study of cytomegalovirus exposure and HLA in healthy donors. PCR involved 60 Vbeta and 13 Jbeta primers. Sequencing used immunoSEQ multiplex PCR; TCRdb keeps in-frame clones, though not all of them. The table lists around 150,000 clones, about 76% of them singletons, with about 3.7% in the top ten. The material sequenced was PBMCs. The origin of the receptors is a human donor in good health.

The CDR3 DNA is TGCGCCAGCAGCCAAGATTGGGGGGAGCGGTTTTACGAGCAGTACTTC. Its protein is CASSQDWGERFYEQYF. V gene TRBV4-3 combines with J gene TRBJ2-5; possibly TRBD2 for D (6 bases). The better agreement between TRBJ2-7 and the DNA end casts doubt on the J call. This CDR3 is built from 16 residues. Germline V lookup: CDR1 LGHNA, CDR2 YSLEER.

This clone came up a few times. The rearrangement links TRBV7-9 to TRBJ2-2; 7 nucleotides match TRBD1. There are 14 residues in the CDR3. Germline values: CDR1 SEHNR, CDR2 FQNEAQ (reference sequence). The ends lost 4 bases at V and 6 bases at J; junction bases unmatched: 5. The CDR3: CASSYPQGPGELFF. The CDR3 nucleotides read TGTGCCAGCAGCTATCCACAGGGGCCCGGGGAGCTGTTTTTT.

The chain employs TRBV10-3 and TRBJ2-2, with 8 positions matching TRBD1. There are 17 residues in the CDR3. Germline loops: CDR1 ENHRY, CDR2 SYGVKD. With 2 bases clipped from V and 6 bases from J, the junction kept 11 bases outside the gene matches. This CDR3 reads CAISEREDRALPGELFF. CDR3 sequence (DNA): TGTGCCATCAGTGAGAGGGAGGACAGGGCCCTCCCCGGGGAGCTGTTTTTT.

This clone was observed a handful of times. The chain uses TRBV18 and TRBJ2-2, with TRBD1 matching 9 bases. CDR3 length: 16 amino acids. The ends lost 5 bases at V and 6 bases at J; junction bases unmatched: 10. Germline V CDR1 and CDR2: KGHSH, LQKENI. The CDR3 DNA follows: TGTGCCAGCTCATCTCTGCCGGGACAGGGAGCCGGGGAGCTGTTTTTT. It specifies CASSSLPGQGAGELFF.

This clone was recorded once. The rearrangement links TRBV27 to TRBJ1-5; D may be TRBD1 (5 bases). Trimming took off 3 bases at V and 9 bases at J, with 21 bases between the two ends. The CDR3 extends over 16 amino acids. Germline CDR1 MNHEY, CDR2 SMNVEV (reference sequence). CDR3 loop: CASSLVYGTSFSPQHF. The CDR3 coding sequence is TGTGCCAGCAGTTTGGTATATGGGACTTCTTTTTCGCCCCAGCATTTT.

The chain combines TRBV7-2 with TRBJ2-4; D is possibly TRBD2 (5 bases). Germline CDR1 reads SGHTA; CDR2 reads FQGNSA. V lost 3 bases and J lost 12, with 15 bases in between. The CDR3 runs 13 residues. Written as DNA, the CDR3 is TGTGCCAGCAGCTTTTCCCCCGGTCGGGATCAGTACTTC. Protein product: CASSFSPGRDQYF.

The genes are TRBV14 and TRBJ2-1, with D possibly matching TRBD2 (5 bases). This CDR3 is built from 12 residues. The V gene lost 4 bases and the J gene lost 15 bases, with 16 bases spanning the gap. Germline CDR1 reads SGHDN; CDR2 reads FVKESK. CDR3: CASSLASDYRFF. CDR3 coding DNA: TGTGCCAGCAGCCTCGCGTCCGACTATCGGTTCTTC.

This sequence joins TRBV5-4 and TRBJ2-2, with 13 positions matching TRBD2. Per the germline V gene, CDR1 is SGHNT and CDR2 is YYREEE (reference sequence). This CDR3 contains 16 residues. V shed 2 bases, J shed 6 bases, and the junction held 4 bases outside the gene matches. CDR3 amino acids: CASSLILAGGPGELFF. The CDR3 DNA follows: TGTGCCAGCAGCTTAATACTAGCGGGGGGGCCCGGGGAGCTGTTTTTT.

This chain links TRBV7-6 with TRBJ1-4; unclear D gene. This CDR3 region has 15 residues. CDR1 is SGHVS, CDR2 FNYEAQ, per germline. The germline V and J ends were trimmed by 5 bases and 0 bases, with 10 bases remaining between them. CDR3 in amino acids: CASSRTVATNEKLFF. In nucleotides, the CDR3 is TGTGCCAGCAGCAGGACTGTCGCAACTAATGAAAAACTGTTTTTT.

The chain joins TRBV27 to TRBJ1-1; D is possibly TRBD1 (6 bases). The CDR3 has 14 amino acids. The V gene lost 1 base and the J gene lost 5 bases, with 11 bases spanning the gap. Per the germline V gene, CDR1 is MNHEY and CDR2 is SMNVEV (reference sequence). The CDR3 reads CASSLLGGGTEAFF. The CDR3 DNA is TGTGCCAGCAGTTTATTAGGGGGGGGGACTGAAGCTTTCTTT.

This rearrangement joins TRBV2 to TRBJ1-3; TRBD1 matches 9 bases. The CDR3 sequence is 20 residues long. V was clipped by 2 bases and J by 4 bases; unmatched bases: 18. Germline V gene sequence: CDR1 SNHLY, CDR2 FYNNEI. CDR3 amino acids: CASSEISGQGKISVGNTIYF. The CDR3 DNA is TGTGCCAGCAGTGAAATTAGTGGACAGGGGAAAATTTCAGTGGGAAACACCATATATTTT.

The V gene is TRBV6-5, the J gene TRBJ2-7, with D maybe TRBD1 (6 bases). Trimming took 2 bases from V and 4 from J, leaving 12 bases between them. Per germline, CDR1 MNHEY and CDR2 SVGAGI. The CDR3 has 14 amino acids. CDR3 coding DNA: TGTGCCAGCAGTTACGGCAGGGGCGGGTACGAGCAGTACTTC. Amino acid sequence: CASSYGRGGYEQYF.

The chain is built from TRBV6-1 and TRBJ2-7; 8 bases map to TRBD2. V dropped 6 bases and J dropped 4; count of bases not matched to a gene: 5. Germline CDR1 MNHNS, CDR2 SASEGT. The CDR3 extends over 13 amino acids. CDR3 sequence: CASRGLASYEQYF. The CDR3 DNA reads as TGTGCCAGCAGAGGACTAGCCTCTTACGAGCAGTACTTC.

The V call is TRBV13, the J call TRBJ2-7, with 9 bases matching TRBD1. CDR1 is PRHDT and CDR2 is FYEKMQ in the germline V gene (reference sequence). Trimming cost V 5 bases and J 4 bases; bases outside gene matches: 6. This CDR3 spans 14 amino acids. CDR3 nucleotide sequence: TGTGCCAGCAGCCCCCGGGACAGGGAGTACGAGCAGTACTTC. This codes for CASSPRDREYEQYF. Filled out from reference TRBV13 and TRBJ2-7, the complete variable domain reads AAGVIQSPRHLIKEKRETATLKCYPIPRHDTVYWYQQGPGQDPQFLISFYEKMQSDKGSIPDRFSAQQFSDYHSELNMSSLELGDSALYFCASSPRDREYEQYFGPGTRLTVT.

This clone appeared a few times. The chain joins TRBV2 to TRBJ2-3; D is possibly TRBD2 (5 bases). Trimming removed 9 bases from V and 3 bases from J, with 10 bases in between. Germline V lookup: CDR1 SNHLY, CDR2 FYNNEI. The CDR3 length is 12 residues. The CDR3 reads CARAPGTDTQYF. The CDR3 DNA follows: TGTGCCAGAGCCCCGGGAACAGATACGCAGTATTTT.

The chain employs TRBV5-6 and TRBJ2-1; D possibly corresponds to TRBD1 (6 bases). The CDR3 has 15 amino acids. Germline V gene sequence: CDR1 SGHDT, CDR2 YYEEEE. Trimming removed 1 base from V and 3 bases from J, with 11 bases in between. The CDR3 DNA reads as TGTGCCAGCAGCTTGCTAGGCAGGGGCTACAATGAGCAGTTCTTC. Translating gives CASSLLGRGYNEQFF.

This clone was counted between two and nine times. This chain links TRBV5-1 with TRBJ2-7; TRBD1 matches at 8 bases. The length of the CDR3 is 15 residues. Per germline, CDR1 SGHRS and CDR2 YFSETQ. Trimming cost V 0 bases and J 3 bases; bases outside gene matches: 5. CDR3 loop: CASSLEGRGHYEQYF. CDR3 in DNA: TGCGCCAGCAGCTTGGAAGGCAGGGGGCACTACGAGCAGTACTTC.

This chain uses TRBV13 with TRBJ2-7, with 11 positions matching TRBD2. The germline CDR1 and CDR2 sequences are PRHDT and FYEKMQ (reference sequence). The V segment lost 4 bases and the J segment 3 bases; nucleotides outside the gene matches: 5. The CDR3 length is 15 residues. Here the CDR3 DNA reads TGTGCCAGCAGCTCAAGACTAGCGGGGAGCTACGAGCAGTACTTC. Protein product: CASSSRLAGSYEQYF.

The V and J genes are TRBV29-1 and TRBJ1-2, with D maybe TRBD1 (6 bases). This CDR3 comprises 13 residues. V gave up 4 bases and J gave up 5 bases, with 14 bases separating them. Germline V gives CDR1 SQVTM, CDR2 ANQGSEA. This chain's CDR3 is CSVVLDRSYGYTF. The CDR3 nucleotides are TGCAGCGTTGTGCTCGACAGGAGTTATGGCTACACCTTC.

This chain uses TRBV9 with TRBJ1-6; a possible D gene is TRBD1 (5 bases). Germline-derived CDR1 and CDR2 are SGDLS and YYNGEE. Between the trimmed V and J ends, which lost 0 bases and 2 bases, there was a span of 9 bases. The CDR3 consists of 16 residues. The CDR3 DNA follows: TGTGCCAGCAGCGTAGGGGGGGGAACCTATAATTCACCCCTCCACTTT. This translates into CASSVGGGTYNSPLHF. The full variable domain, in which reference TRBV9 and TRBJ1-6 provide the parts outside the CDR3, is DSGVTQTPKHLITATGQRVTLRCSPRSGDLSVYWYQQSLDQGLQFLIQYYNGEERAKGNILERFSAQQFPDLHSELNLSSLELGDSALYFCASSVGGGTYNSPLHFGNGTRLTVT.

The gene calls are TRBV19 and TRBJ1-5; tentatively, D is TRBD1 (6 bases). With 1 base removed from V and 7 bases from J, the gap between germline ends came to 14 bases. This CDR3 region has 15 residues. Germline CDR1 LNHDA, CDR2 SQIVND (reference sequence). The CDR3 DNA follows: TGTGCCAGTAGTATAGGGTCAGGGGATCCCCAGCCCCAGCATTTT. This codes for CASSIGSGDPQPQHF.

The chain employs TRBV5-6 and TRBJ1-5; D gene ambiguous. The CDR3 totals 15 residues. V lost 0 bases and J 5 bases, leaving 12 bases between the germline ends. Germline CDR1 is SGHDT and CDR2 is YYEEEE. The CDR3 region has the DNA TGTGCCAGCAGCTTGGCGTCTCTAGCTCATCAGCCCCAGCATTTT. This translates into CASSLASLAHQPQHF.

The CDR3 DNA follows: TGTGCCGGCACCAGGGGGCTTTCCCTTTACAATGAGCAGTTCTTC. It translates to CAGTRGLSLYNEQFF. The V gene is TRBV30, the J gene TRBJ2-1; 8 nucleotides agree with TRBD1. The V gene's germline CDR1 is GTSNPN and CDR2 SVGIG (reference sequence). The CDR3 is 15 residues long. Trimming removed 8 bases from V and 4 bases from J; junction bases left unmatched: 13. Drawing the rest from reference TRBV30 and TRBJ2-1, the complete variable domain is SQTIHQWPATLVQPVGSPLSLECTVEGTSNPNLYWYRQAAGRGLQLLFYSVGIGQISSEVPQNLSASRPQDRQFILSSKKLLLSDSGFYLCAGTRGLSLYNEQFFGPGTRLTVL.

The chain uses TRBV5-1 and TRBJ2-2, with D perhaps TRBD1 (5 bases). This CDR3 spans 18 amino acids. The germline gives CDR1 SGHRS, CDR2 YFSETQ. V lost 0 bases and J lost 2, with 17 bases in between. CDR3 coding DNA: TGCGCCAGCAGCTTGGCAGGGAACATACCCTTAAACACCGGGGAGCTGTTTTTT. Amino acid sequence: CASSLAGNIPLNTGELFF.

The V and J genes are TRBV6-5 and TRBJ2-1; 7 bases agree with TRBD1. Trimming removed 6 bases from V and 8 bases from J; junction bases left unmatched: 13. The germline V gene has CDR1 MNHEY and CDR2 SVGAGI. The CDR3 covers 15 residues. The chain's CDR3 is CASSLVKGAGDEQFF. The CDR3 DNA sequence: TGTGCCAGCAGCCTCGTCAAGGGGGCTGGGGATGAGCAGTTCTTC.

This chain uses TRBV15 with TRBJ2-7, with D possibly being TRBD1 (5 bases). Germline V gene sequence: CDR1 LNHNV, CDR2 YYDKDF (reference sequence). CDR3 length: 15 amino acids. V dropped 1 base and J dropped 3 bases, with 13 bases sitting between them. The CDR3: CATSRGKAQDYEQYF. CDR3 in DNA: TGTGCCACCAGCAGAGGGAAGGCACAGGACTACGAGCAGTACTTC.

The V and J genes are TRBV6-1 and TRBJ2-2; maybe TRBD2 (5 bases). Germline CDR1 reads MNHNS; CDR2 reads SASEGT. CDR3 length equals 13 residues. Trimming removed 6 bases at V and 6 bases at J, with 11 bases between. CDR3 in DNA: TGTGCCAGCAGCCCCACTAGGGCCGGGGAGCTGTTTTTT. It codes for CASSPTRAGELFF.